This T cell receptor beta chain was retrieved from a study of CD8+CD57+ T cells in acquired aplastic anemia (dated by TCRdb to the late 2010s). Study-level background: DNA extracted from sorted CD4+ and CD8+ cells had a mean of approximately 3.5 ug, with a range of roughly 0.19 to 27.4 ug. Healthy donor samples averaged approximately 10 million reads for CD4+ and roughly 11 million for CD8+ cells. Overall study outcomes, separate from this receptor: Patients and healthy controls showed no significant difference in CD8+ Simpson's diversity (P=0.060). Around 28 CD8+ CDR3 sequences were found to be shared between patients and controls, but these sequences appeared to be highly expressed in patients and within the immunodominant clones of the patients.

On this clonotype itself: Its specific antigen is unknown. No much larger clone exists at a distance of one base, and base qualities are not known.

Genomic DNA was used as template for profiling of TCR beta VDJ combinations and CDR3 sequences. An Illumina HiSeq 2000 was the platform used for TCR repertoire sequencing. The source study handled its data this way. Repertoire assessment relied on Simpson's diversity index, CDR3 size and DJ length profiles, and TRBV/TRBJ rearrangement plots. The immunodominant clone was defined as the most abundant DNA sequence in deep sequencing data. CDR3 amino acid sequences were checked for sharing across subjects and were also compared against the VDJdb database and published repertoires. TCRdb reprocessing: public reads trimmed at Q25 with fastp, clones called with MiXCR, in-frame beta chains kept. Rows with one shared CDR3 protein collapse into an entry with the most common genes and DNA. TCRdb's processing, not the study's, gives the V and J calls here. For this sample the table gives tens of thousands of distinct CDR3 sequences, of which approximately 73% were detected only once. The top ten hold over 20% of the sample.

Trimming costs V 6 bases and J 9 bases, and their ends lie 15 bases apart. The germline V gene gives CDR1 as SNHLY and CDR2 as FYNNEI. CDR3 length: 13 amino acids, cysteine to phenylalanine. Of the read, only the CDR3 DNA is kept; its 39 bases are in frame from base 1. In the study, sorted CD4+ and CD8+ blood T cells from patients with severe aplastic anemia and from healthy subjects underwent deep sequencing of TCR repertoires. Ficoll-Paque density gradient centrifugation was used to isolate peripheral blood mononuclear cells. CD4+ and CD8+ T cells were sorted by FACS or magnetic beads before DNA extraction.

Sequences were obtained from sorted CD4+, CD8+, or CD8+CD57+ T cells (not recorded which) from PBMCs. The source is a human donor in good health, serving as a control. The chain is assembled from TRBV2 and TRBJ2-1, and TRBD1 may be the D gene, going by 6 matching bases. The nucleotides are TGTGCCAGCAGGAAAGACAGGTCCCCTGAGCAGTTCTTC. The encoded protein is CASRKDRSPEQFF.